The 17 T cell receptor beta chains in this list originate from one sample, sequenced in a study of cytomegalovirus exposure and HLA in healthy donors. The PCR made use of 60 Vbeta and 13 Jbeta primers. The table came from immunoSEQ multiplex PCR; TCRdb's copy has only in-frame clones and leaves some out. This sample has about 140,000 clones, with approximately 82% found just once. Material: PBMCs. These receptors originate from a man younger than 45 in good health and CMV-seropositive.

In its sample, this clone was seen once. V gene TRBV19 combines with J gene TRBJ2-3; the D gene is possibly TRBD1 (6 bases). From germline, CDR1 is LNHDA and CDR2 SQIVND (reference sequence). V was cut by 5 bases and J by 5 bases, with 14 bases left in between. The CDR3 has 14 residues. The CDR3 loop is CASSPQGVGDTQYF. The CDR3 bases are TGTGCCAGTAGTCCACAGGGAGTCGGAGATACGCAGTATTTT.

Turning to this clone: Different DNA sequences within this sample yield the same CDR3. The chain recombines TRBV9 with TRBJ2-3; D is ambiguous. Germline CDR1 and CDR2: SGDLS and YYNGEE. V was shortened by 2 bases and J by 2 bases, with 9 bases between the two germline ends. The CDR3 has 14 amino acids. The CDR3 nucleotides read TGTGCCAGCAGCGTCTCCGGTTACACAGATACGCAGTATTTT. Translating it yields CASSVSGYTDTQYF.

This sequence joins TRBV7-9 and TRBJ1-2; 7 nucleotides agree with TRBD1. J gave up 0 bases and V 4 bases, and 8 bases lay outside the gene matches. The CDR3 has 16 amino acids. Germline V gene lookup returns CDR1 SEHNR and CDR2 FQNEAQ (reference sequence). The CDR3 loop reads CASSSGWGQSNYGYTF. For the CDR3, the DNA is TGTGCCAGCAGCTCCGGCTGGGGACAGTCTAACTATGGCTACACCTTC. The entire variable domain, with the rest obtained from reference TRBV7-9 and TRBJ1-2, is as follows: DTGVSQNPRHKITKRGQNVTFRCDPISEHNRLYWYRQTLGQGPEFLTYFQNEAQLEKSRLLSDRFSAERPKGSFSTLEIQRTEQGDSAMYLCASSSGWGQSNYGYTFGSGTRLTVV.

This chain uses TRBV28 with TRBJ1-4; D may be TRBD1 (6 bases). Trimming left V 4 bases short and J 7 bases short, with 16 bases between. Germline CDR1 reads MDHEN; CDR2 reads SYDVKM. This CDR3 has 15 amino acids. The CDR3: CASSSLTGRGEKLFF. For the CDR3, the DNA is TGTGCCAGCAGTTCACTAACAGGGCGTGGTGAAAAACTGTTTTTT. Full variable domain (rest looked up from reference TRBV28 and TRBJ1-4): DVKVTQSSRYLVKRTGEKVFLECVQDMDHENMFWYRQDPGLGLRLIYFSYDVKMKEKGDIPEGYSVSREKKERFSLILESASTNQTSMYLCASSSLTGRGEKLFFGSGTQLSVL.

The chain is built from TRBV19 and TRBJ1-2, with D perhaps TRBD1 (5 bases). CDR1 and CDR2 from the germline V gene are LNHDA and SQIVND (reference sequence). The CDR3 is 14 residues long. Trimming cost V 4 bases and J 5 bases, with 14 bases left between them. CDR3 amino acids: CASSTTGFLYGYTF. For the CDR3, the DNA is TGTGCCAGTAGTACTACAGGATTTCTATATGGCTACACCTTC.

The chain uses TRBV5-1 and TRBJ2-4; D not certain. The CDR3 runs 15 residues. Germline V CDR1 and CDR2: SGHRS, YFSETQ. Trimming left V 2 bases short and J 3 bases short, with 12 bases between. CDR3 region: CASSFGNSDKNIQYF. CDR3 sequence (DNA): TGCGCCAGCAGCTTTGGCAATTCCGACAAAAACATTCAGTACTTC.

The CDR3 here is CASEGQGLNTIYF. In DNA form, the CDR3 reads TGTGCCAGTGAGGGACAGGGGTTGAACACCATATATTTT. This sequence joins TRBV19 and TRBJ1-3, with 10 bases matching TRBD1. CDR3 size: 13 residues. Germline V gene lookup returns CDR1 LNHDA and CDR2 SQIVND (reference sequence). V lost 8 bases, J lost 7 bases, and 5 bases stayed unmatched.

This chain links TRBV6-4 with TRBJ2-2, with D tentatively TRBD1 (5 bases). The CDR3 is made up of 15 amino acids. CDR1 and CDR2 (germline): MRHNA, SNTAGT. The V gene lost 0 bases and the J gene lost 6 bases, with 11 bases spanning the gap. The CDR3 DNA reads TGTGCCAGCAGTGACTCGATTAAGGGGCCCGGGGAGCTGTTTTTT. It codes for CASSDSIKGPGELFF.

CDR3: CASSSMREARSYTF. DNA for the CDR3: TGTGCCAGCAGCTCTATGCGTGAGGCCCGATCATACACCTTC. The V gene is TRBV11-3, the J gene TRBJ1-2; D uncertain. The CDR3 is made up of 14 amino acids. V gave up 4 bases and J gave up 11 bases, with 20 bases separating them. Germline CDR1 SGHNT, CDR2 YENEEA.

This chain uses TRBV5-6 with TRBJ2-7; D is perhaps TRBD2 (6 bases). CDR3 length equals 13 residues. The germline CDR1 and CDR2 sequences are SGHDT and YYEEEE. The V end lost 3 bases, the J end lost 1 base, and 8 bases lay between the germline ends. The CDR3 DNA sequence: TGTGCCAGCAGCTCCGGACTATCCTACGAGCAGTACTTC. Residues: CASSSGLSYEQYF.

The chain employs TRBV20-1 and TRBJ2-1, with 7 bases aligning to TRBD2. Per germline, CDR1 DFQATT and CDR2 SNEGSKA (reference sequence). This CDR3 contains 11 residues. Trimming removed 6 bases from V and 6 bases from J; junction bases left unmatched: 2. The CDR3 DNA reads as TGCAGTGCGGGAGGGCCCAATGAGCAGTTCTTC. Protein sequence: CSAGGPNEQFF.

This clone was detected only a few times. The V call is TRBV4-1, the J call TRBJ2-7, with a possible D match to TRBD1 (6 bases). From germline, CDR1 is MGHRA and CDR2 YSYEKL. V shed 3 bases and J shed 5 bases, with 11 bases lying between them. This CDR3 has 13 residues. CDR3 sequence reads: CASSHRDTHEQYF. In DNA form, the CDR3 reads TGCGCCAGCAGCCACCGGGACACCCACGAGCAGTACTTC.

The chain combines TRBV28 with TRBJ1-5; TRBD1 is a possible D gene (5 bases). Germline assignment: CDR1 MDHEN and CDR2 SYDVKM. The CDR3 extends over 14 amino acids. Trimming took 2 bases from V and 6 from J, leaving 11 bases between them. The CDR3 nucleotides read TGTGCCAGCAGTTTACGGGGGAGAAGTCAGCCCCAGCATTTT. Translation: CASSLRGRSQPQHF.

The chain is built from TRBV10-3 and TRBJ2-7; D possibly corresponds to TRBD1 (5 bases). Germline V gene lookup returns CDR1 ENHRY and CDR2 SYGVKD. With 6 bases removed from V and 4 bases from J, the gap between germline ends came to 7 bases. The CDR3 is made up of 11 amino acids. The CDR3 spells CAIRGQYEQYF. The CDR3 region has the DNA TGTGCCATCAGGGGGCAGTACGAGCAGTACTTC.

The chain is built from TRBV7-2 and TRBJ2-7; 9 nucleotides line up with TRBD2. The CDR3 length is 15 residues. V gave up 1 base and J gave up 6 bases; unmatched junction bases: 7. Per germline, CDR1 SGHTA and CDR2 FQGNSA. CDR3 nucleotide sequence: TGTGCCAGCAGCTTAGGCGGGAGGGCCTTAGGCGAGCAGTACTTC. Encoded protein: CASSLGGRALGEQYF.

DNA for the CDR3: TGTGCCACAAGGAGGGCCACAGATACGCAGTATTTT. Residues: CATRRATDTQYF. The rearrangement uses TRBV7-9 and TRBJ2-3; weak D call: TRBD2 (6 bases). The CDR3 is made up of 12 amino acids. The V gene's germline CDR1 is SEHNR and CDR2 FQNEAQ (reference sequence). V gave up 10 bases and J gave up 2 bases, with 10 bases separating them.

This rearrangement joins TRBV29-1 to TRBJ1-3; D call uncertain. CDR1 and CDR2 (germline): SQVTM, ANQGSEA. The CDR3 length is 12 residues. The V end lost 0 bases, the J end lost 4 bases, and 4 bases lay between the germline ends. The CDR3 nucleotides read TGCAGCGTTGAAGATTTAGGAAACACCATATATTTT. The encoded protein is CSVEDLGNTIYF.